This entry lists 21 T cell receptor beta chains sequenced from one sample in a study of T cell changes during pregnancy in multiple sclerosis. Generated by immunoSEQ multiplex PCR, the TCRdb table keeps only in-frame clones and is missing some. The repertoire consists of tens of thousands of clones, with 90% occurring once and the leading ten covering around 13%. The sample was CD8+ T cells from peripheral blood mononuclear cells, taken in the first trimester of pregnancy. All receptors derive from a female donor with multiple sclerosis, enrolled in a pregnancy study.

The chain recombines TRBV11-2 with TRBJ1-4; possible D gene TRBD1, 6 bases. CDR3 length equals 16 residues. The V end was cut by 1 base, the J end by 5 bases, with 14 bases between. CDR1 and CDR2 from the germline V gene are SGHAT and FQNNGV. The CDR3 here is CASSLGPGQMNEKLFF. The DNA for the CDR3 is TGTGCCAGCAGCTTAGGACCTGGACAGATGAATGAAAAACTGTTTTTT.

This clone showed up just once. The chain links TRBV9 to TRBJ2-2, with D possibly matching TRBD2 (6 bases). CDR1 is SGDLS and CDR2 is YYNGEE in the germline V gene. The CDR3 is made up of 18 amino acids. The germline V and J ends were trimmed by 4 bases and 7 bases, with 26 bases remaining between them. The CDR3 sequence: CASSPTSGLAGYLGELFF. Here the CDR3 DNA reads TGTGCCAGCAGCCCCACCTCCGGGCTTGCGGGATATCTCGGGGAGCTGTTTTTT.

The chain joins TRBV7-9 to TRBJ2-7, with a possible D match to TRBD2 (6 bases). This CDR3 has 14 residues. From germline, CDR1 is SEHNR and CDR2 FQNEAQ (reference sequence). With 5 bases removed from V and 7 bases from J, the gap between germline ends came to 18 bases. The CDR3 DNA sequence: TGTGCCAGCAGCCCTAGGGGCGGGGTTTCGGAGCAGTACTTC. This translates into CASSPRGGVSEQYF.

This clone has just one count. J is TRBJ1-1 and V is TRBV5-6; D is unresolved. The CDR3 extends over 12 amino acids. Germline CDR1 reads SGHDT; CDR2 reads YYEEEE. V lost 5 bases and J 0 bases, leaving 5 bases between the germline ends. The CDR3 sequence: CASSFLNTEAFF. The CDR3 DNA is TGTGCCAGCAGTTTCTTGAACACTGAAGCTTTCTTT. Combining the CDR3 with reference TRBV5-6 and TRBJ1-1 gives the whole variable domain DAGVTQSPTHLIKTRGQQVTLRCSPKSGHDTVSWYQQALGQGPQFIFQYYEEEERQRGNFPDRFSGHQFPNYSSELNVNALLLGDSALYLCASSFLNTEAFFGQGTRLTVV.

This rearrangement joins TRBV25-1 to TRBJ2-3, with unresolved D. The CDR3 spans 15 residues. Between the trimmed V and J ends, which lost 1 base and 4 bases, there was a span of 12 bases. Germline V gene lookup returns CDR1 MGHDK and CDR2 SYGVNS. CDR3 coding DNA: TGTGCCAGCAGTGAATCGCGAGGTCTCGCAGATACGCAGTATTTT. Translation: CASSESRGLADTQYF.

The table lists this clone with a count of one. The V and J genes are TRBV28 and TRBJ2-3; TRBD2 aligns across 8 bases. The germline CDR1 and CDR2 sequences are MDHEN and SYDVKM. Losses at the gene ends were 2 bases for V and 4 bases for J; bases not matched to a gene: 5. The CDR3 totals 15 residues. The CDR3 sequence is CASSLEDSGADTQYF. The CDR3 DNA is TGTGCCAGCAGTTTAGAGGATAGCGGGGCAGATACGCAGTATTTT. Full variable domain (remainder filled in from reference TRBV28 and TRBJ2-3): DVKVTQSSRYLVKRTGEKVFLECVQDMDHENMFWYRQDPGLGLRLIYFSYDVKMKEKGDIPEGYSVSREKKERFSLILESASTNQTSMYLCASSLEDSGADTQYFGPGTRLTVL.

The J gene is TRBJ2-1, the V gene TRBV9; 11 nucleotides align to TRBD2. This CDR3 region has 18 residues. The germline V gene has CDR1 SGDLS and CDR2 YYNGEE. J was trimmed by 4 bases and V by 4 bases; bases with no gene match: 13. CDR3: CASSPGLADSGGYNEQFF. CDR3 sequence (DNA): TGTGCCAGCAGCCCGGGACTAGCGGATAGCGGGGGTTACAATGAGCAGTTCTTC.

The chain is built from TRBV5-1 and TRBJ2-7; D call uncertain. Trimming left V 0 bases short and J 2 bases short, with 6 bases between. CDR1 is SGHRS and CDR2 is YFSETQ in the germline V gene. The CDR3 has 13 amino acids. CDR3 loop: CASSLETAYEQYF. In nucleotides, the CDR3 is TGCGCCAGCAGCTTGGAAACAGCCTACGAGCAGTACTTC.

CDR3 region: CASSTTGYEQYF. CDR3 nucleotides: TGTGCCAGCTCAACTACAGGGTACGAGCAGTACTTC. This sequence joins TRBV18 and TRBJ2-7; tentatively, D is TRBD1 (6 bases). Germline values: CDR1 KGHSH, CDR2 LQKENI. The CDR3 is 12 amino acids. Trimming removed 5 bases from V and 4 bases from J, with 9 bases in between. Full variable domain (remainder filled in from reference TRBV18 and TRBJ2-7): NAGVMQNPRHLVRRRGQEARLRCSPMKGHSHVYWYRQLPEEGLKFMVYLQKENIIDESGMPKERFSAEFPKEGPSILRIQQVVRGDSAAYFCASSTTGYEQYFGPGTRLTVT.

This chain joins TRBV7-9 and TRBJ2-5, with D hard to call. V was shortened by 4 bases and J by 7 bases, with 10 bases between the two germline ends. Germline lookup yields CDR1 SEHNR and CDR2 FQNEAQ (reference sequence). The CDR3 has 12 amino acids. In DNA form, the CDR3 reads TGTGCCAGCAGCTACGACGGAGTGACCCAGTACTTC. Translation: CASSYDGVTQYF.

The J gene is TRBJ2-3, the V gene TRBV28; perhaps TRBD2 as D (5 bases). From germline, CDR1 is MDHEN and CDR2 SYDVKM. The V and J ends lost 4 bases and 3 bases respectively, with 14 bases between them. The CDR3 length is 15 residues. This CDR3 reads CASSSLEAETDTQYF. The DNA for the CDR3 is TGTGCCAGCAGTTCCCTCGAAGCGGAGACAGATACGCAGTATTTT.

This chain links TRBV1 with TRBJ2-1; the D segment call TRBD2 is taken from the table without a DNA check. TRBV1 is a pseudogene locus. The CDR3 contains 17 residues. CDR3 bases: TGCACCAGCAGCGAATACACCGGGACTAGCGGCAACAATGAGCAGTTCTTC. Protein sequence: CTSSEYTGTSGNNEQFF.

In this sample, this clone turned up once. The rearrangement links TRBV13 to TRBJ2-7; 12 positions agree with TRBD2. Trimming took 5 bases from V and 6 from J; bases not matched to a gene: 11. In germline, CDR1 is PRHDT, CDR2 FYEKMQ (reference sequence). The CDR3 runs to 16 residues. CDR3: CASSPRTSGAQAEQYF. The CDR3 DNA follows: TGTGCCAGCAGCCCTAGGACTAGCGGGGCCCAGGCCGAGCAGTACTTC.

V gene TRBV5-6 combines with J gene TRBJ2-7; D perhaps matches TRBD2 (5 bases). V was trimmed by 3 bases and J by 1 base, leaving 11 bases between them. This CDR3 contains 14 residues. Germline V gives CDR1 SGHDT, CDR2 YYEEEE. The CDR3 here is CASSYSSGSYEQYF. CDR3 nucleotide sequence: TGTGCCAGCAGCTATTCCAGCGGATCCTACGAGCAGTACTTC.

This chain joins TRBV9 and TRBJ2-5, with D perhaps matching TRBD2 (6 bases). CDR1 SGDLS and CDR2 YYNGEE come from the germline V gene. CDR3 length: 14 residues. V shed 0 bases and J shed 3 bases, with 9 bases lying between them. CDR3 loop: CASSVDGEEETQYF. The CDR3 region has the DNA TGTGCCAGCAGCGTAGATGGGGAGGAAGAGACCCAGTACTTC.

The V gene is TRBV6-5, the J gene TRBJ2-1, with a tentative D call TRBD2 (5 bases). The CDR3 runs to 13 residues. V was shortened by 4 bases and J by 3 bases, with 7 bases between the two germline ends. CDR1 is MNHEY and CDR2 is SVGAGI in the germline V gene. CDR3 nucleotide sequence: TGTGCCAGCAGTTCCCGGGACTACAATGAGCAGTTCTTC. It is translated as CASSSRDYNEQFF.

The chain recombines TRBV30 with TRBJ2-2; 9 bases agree with TRBD1. The V segment lost 3 bases and the J segment 3 bases; nucleotides outside the gene matches: 5. Germline CDR1 reads GTSNPN; CDR2 reads SVGIG (reference sequence). The CDR3 is made up of 15 amino acids. The CDR3 DNA is TGTGCCTGGAGAAAACAGGGGGCGGACACCGGGGAGCTGTTTTTT. Its protein product is CAWRKQGADTGELFF.

This clone was observed a single time. The chain couples TRBV6-6 to TRBJ1-2; no definite D call. The germline CDR1 and CDR2 sequences are MNHNY and SVGAGI (reference sequence). CDR3 length: 13 amino acids. Trimming removed 6 bases at V and 4 bases at J, with 12 bases between. CDR3 sequence reads: CASRAGSSYGYTF. The CDR3 bases are TGTGCCAGCAGAGCCGGGTCCTCCTATGGCTACACCTTC.

This clone was recorded once. The gene calls are TRBV7-9 and TRBJ2-4; D possibly corresponds to TRBD1 (6 bases). Germline CDR1 reads SEHNR; CDR2 reads FQNEAQ (reference sequence). Trimming removed 6 bases at V and 3 bases at J, with 18 bases between. The CDR3 extends over 16 amino acids. The CDR3 nucleotides are TGTGCCAGCAGTCCCAGACAGGCCAGCTACAAAAACATTCAGTACTTC. Translating gives CASSPRQASYKNIQYF. Supplemented by reference TRBV7-9 and TRBJ2-4, the full variable domain reads DTGVSQNPRHKITKRGQNVTFRCDPISEHNRLYWYRQTLGQGPEFLTYFQNEAQLEKSRLLSDRFSAERPKGSFSTLEIQRTEQGDSAMYLCASSPRQASYKNIQYFGAGTRLSVL.

This clone was seen only a few times. The chain carries TRBV9 and TRBJ2-2, with TRBD1 identical over 9 bases. The CDR3 has 16 amino acids. The germline gives CDR1 SGDLS, CDR2 YYNGEE. V trimming: 1 base; J trimming: 3 bases; junction bases outside the gene matches: 4. The CDR3 region has the DNA TGTGCCAGCAGCGTAAACAGGGGGCTGTACACCGGGGAGCTGTTTTTT. Its protein product is CASSVNRGLYTGELFF.

A few counts support this clone. This chain connects TRBV6-4 to TRBJ2-2; TRBD2 aligns across 8 bases. The CDR3 runs 15 residues. CDR1 is MRHNA, CDR2 SNTAGT, per germline. The V gene end was trimmed by 0 bases and the J gene end by 6 bases; junction bases not matched to a gene: 3. In DNA form, the CDR3 reads TGTGCCAGCAGTGACTCGACGGGAGGGCCCGGGGAGCTGTTTTTT. This sequence encodes CASSDSTGGPGELFF.